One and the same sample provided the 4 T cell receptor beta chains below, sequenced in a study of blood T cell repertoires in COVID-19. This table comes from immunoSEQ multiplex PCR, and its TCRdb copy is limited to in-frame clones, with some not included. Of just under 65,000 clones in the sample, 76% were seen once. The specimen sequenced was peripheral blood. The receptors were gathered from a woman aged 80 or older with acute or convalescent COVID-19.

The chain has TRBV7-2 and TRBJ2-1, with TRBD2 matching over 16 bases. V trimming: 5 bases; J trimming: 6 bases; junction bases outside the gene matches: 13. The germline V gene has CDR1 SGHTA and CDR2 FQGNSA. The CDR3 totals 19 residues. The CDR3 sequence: CASSHLGSGTSGRANEQFF. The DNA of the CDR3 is TGTGCCAGCAGCCACTTAGGGTCCGGGACTAGCGGGAGGGCCAATGAGCAGTTCTTC.

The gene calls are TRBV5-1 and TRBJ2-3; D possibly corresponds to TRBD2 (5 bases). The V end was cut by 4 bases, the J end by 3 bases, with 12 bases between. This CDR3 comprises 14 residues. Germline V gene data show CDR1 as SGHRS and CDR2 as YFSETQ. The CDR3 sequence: CASSLSGRTDTQYF. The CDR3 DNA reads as TGCGCCAGCAGCCTAAGCGGAAGAACAGATACGCAGTATTTT.

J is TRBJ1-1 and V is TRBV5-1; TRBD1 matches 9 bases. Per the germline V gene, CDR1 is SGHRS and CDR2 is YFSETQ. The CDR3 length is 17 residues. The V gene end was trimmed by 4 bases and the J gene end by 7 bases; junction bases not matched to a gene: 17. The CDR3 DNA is TGCGCCAGCAGCGTAACACAGGGGGCTGGTTCTCGAATTGAAGCTTTCTTT. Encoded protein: CASSVTQGAGSRIEAFF.

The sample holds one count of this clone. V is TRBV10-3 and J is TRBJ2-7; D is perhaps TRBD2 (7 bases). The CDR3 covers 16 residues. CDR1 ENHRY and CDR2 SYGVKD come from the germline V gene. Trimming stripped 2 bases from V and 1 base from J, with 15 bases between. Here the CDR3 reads CAISEVSGGASYEQYF. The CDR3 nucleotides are TGTGCCATCAGTGAGGTTTCGGGGGGCGCTTCCTACGAGCAGTACTTC.